This is a list of T cell receptor beta chains from one sample in a study of shared clonotypes between healthy human individuals. The protocol was immunoSEQ multiplex PCR, while the TCRdb copy is restricted to in-frame clones and leaves out a portion. The table shows over 850,000 clones, with roughly 74% occurring only once. The sequencing input was memory CD4+ T cells from PBMCs. All receptors derive from a man between 18 and 35 years old in good health. Some clones in this sample may be carry-over from other donors' samples. CDR3s include the opening cysteine and the closing phenylalanine or tryptophan. The D gene is left open where the match is weak. The size entry is marked missing in some rows and otherwise reads once, few, many or a size class.

size	V	D	J	DNA	CDR3
-	TRBV4-2	TRBD2	TRBJ2-7	TGTGCCAGCAGCCATCTTGGGACTAGCGGGAGCTCCTACGAGCAGTACTTC	CASSHLGTSGSSYEQYF
-	TRBV4-1	TRBD1	TRBJ1-2	TGCGCCAGCAGCCAATATCGACAGGGGGCAGATGGCTACACCTTC	CASSQYRQGADGYTF
-	TRBV28	-	TRBJ2-7	TGTGCCAGCAGTGCTAGACTGGGGACCGTCTACGAGCAGTACTTC	CASSARLGTVYEQYF
-	TRBV18	-	TRBJ1-2	TGTGCCAGCTCACCAGTGCAGGGGCTTAGTGGCTACACCTTC	CASSPVQGLSGYTF
-	TRBV7-8	-	TRBJ1-4	TGTGCCAGCAGCTTAGGTCCCGCCCGTGCAACTAATGAAAAACTGTTTTTT	CASSLGPARATNEKLFF
few	TRBV25-1	-	TRBJ2-7	TGTGCCAGCAGTGACCAGGGCAGGGCCTACGAGCAGTACTTC	CASSDQGRAYEQYF
-	TRBV7-2	-	TRBJ2-2	TGTGCCAGCAGGCGAGACAGGTGGGACACCGGGGAGCTGTTTTTT	CASRRDRWDTGELFF
many	TRBV6-1	-	TRBJ2-7	TGTGCCAGCAGTCCCCAGGCACTAGTCTCCTACGAGCAGTACTTC	CASSPQALVSYEQYF
-	TRBV28	-	TRBJ1-1	TGTGCCAGCAGTCCACTCGTCCCGGACCTAAAATGGAACACTGAAGCTTTCTTT	CASSPLVPDLKWNTEAFF
-	TRBV4-2	TRBD1	TRBJ2-5	TGTGCCAGCAGCCTAGTCTCGACAGGGGCGGCAGAGACCCAGTACTTC	CASSLVSTGAAETQYF
-	TRBV6-1	TRBD2	TRBJ2-7	TGTGCCAGCAGTGGGAAGGGACTAGCAGACCACGAGCAGTACTTC	CASSGKGLADHEQYF
-	TRBV28	-	TRBJ2-6	TGTGCCAGCAGGCCCGCAGGGGCCTCTGGGGCCAACGTCCTGACTTTC	CASRPAGASGANVLTF
-	TRBV2	TRBD2	TRBJ2-2	TGTGCCAGCAGTGAAGTTCGCGGGAGCTCCGGGGAGCTGTTTTTT	CASSEVRGSSGELFF
many	TRBV7-3	-	TRBJ1-1	TGTGCCAGCAGCTTACAGGTAGACACTGAAGCTTTCTTT	CASSLQVDTEAFF
-	TRBV28	-	TRBJ2-7	TGTGCCAGTGGGGCAGGGCTCTACGAGCAGTACTTC	CASGAGLYEQYF
-	TRBV5-1	TRBD1	TRBJ2-7	TGCGCCAGCAGCCCCCGAGGGACAGGGGTTTCCTACGAGCAGTACTTC	CASSPRGTGVSYEQYF
-	TRBV6-5	TRBD2	TRBJ2-3	TGTGCCAGCAGTTACTCACTAGCGGGAAGCACAGATACGCAGTATTTT	CASSYSLAGSTDTQYF
-	TRBV12-1	-	TRBJ1-4	TGTGCCAGCAGAGAGGGACAGGGTCCGATTGGTAGTGAAAAACTGTTTTTT	CASREGQGPIGSEKLFF
many	TRBV18	-	TRBJ2-7	TGTGCCAGCTCACCGTCAGACTACGAGCAGTACTTC	CASSPSDYEQYF
-	TRBV11-2	-	TRBJ2-5	TGTGCCAGCAGCAAACTTTTGGCTGACCAAGAGACCCAGTACTTC	CASSKLLADQETQYF
-	TRBV10-3	-	TRBJ1-1	TGTGCCATCAGTCCTCAGTCTGGGGCGCGGGTCCTGAACACTGAAGCTTTCTTT	CAISPQSGARVLNTEAFF
-	TRBV28	-	TRBJ1-4	TGTGCCAGCAGTTCGCCCCCGGACACGACTAATGAAAAACTGTTTTTT	CASSSPPDTTNEKLFF
few	TRBV18	-	TRBJ2-2	TGTGCCAGCTCACCAAGTTCTTTTCGGCTTATCACCGGGGAGCTGTTTTTT	CASSPSSFRLITGELFF
-	TRBV7-9	-	TRBJ1-2	TGTGCCAGCAGCGTCCGGGCCATCTATGGCTACACCTTC	CASSVRAIYGYTF
-	TRBV5-6	-	TRBJ2-7	TGTGCCAGCAGCAGCGATAGCGGCCTATCCTACGTGGAGCAGTACTTC	CASSSDSGLSYVEQYF
few	TRBV28	TRBD2	TRBJ2-3	TGTGCCAGCACCACACTAGCGGGAGCTTTTTATTTT	CASTTLAGAFYF
-	TRBV15	-	TRBJ1-3	TGTGCCACCAGCAGAGATACGGGAGGTAACGGAAACACCATATATTTT	CATSRDTGGNGNTIYF
-	TRBV4-2	TRBD2	TRBJ2-3	TGTGCCAGCAGCCAAGGGCTAGCGGGAGCGGCAGATACGCAGTATTTT	CASSQGLAGAADTQYF
-	TRBV12-5	-	TRBJ2-3	TGTGCTAGTGGTTCAGCAGAACGCGCGACCACAGATACGCAGTATTTT	CASGSAERATTDTQYF
-	TRBV7-2	-	TRBJ2-2	TGTGCCAGCAGCTTATACCCAACCGGGGAGCTGTTTTTT	CASSLYPTGELFF
few	TRBV4-2	TRBD2	TRBJ2-3	TGTGCCAGCAGCCAAGCTAGCGGGAGCGCAGATACGCAGTATTTT	CASSQASGSADTQYF
-	TRBV11-1	-	TRBJ2-1	TGTGCCAGCAGCCTTAGCGCGAGCTCCTACAATGAGCAGTTCTTC	CASSLSASSYNEQFF
-	TRBV18	-	TRBJ2-7	TGTGCCAGCTCAATAGCGTTAACCTACGAGCAGTACTTC	CASSIALTYEQYF
few	TRBV5-1	TRBD2	TRBJ2-7	TGCGCCAGCAGCTCGGGACTAGCGGGAGGACCCTACGAGCAGTACTTC	CASSSGLAGGPYEQYF
-	TRBV7-3	TRBD1	TRBJ1-1	TGTGCCAGCAGTTGGGACAGGGCTACTGAAGCTTTCTTT	CASSWDRATEAFF
-	TRBV7-8	TRBD1	TRBJ1-6	TGTGCCAGCAGCCCGGGACAGGGGCGGTATTCACCCCTCCACTTT	CASSPGQGRYSPLHF
few	TRBV5-1	-	TRBJ2-1	TGCGCCAGCAGCTTGGTCGCGAACCCTCCTGGCAATGAGCAGTTCTTC	CASSLVANPPGNEQFF